In this sample, the clone carrying this TCR beta chain turned up many times. Its target is not known. Whole-study results and caveats: Tumor Tregs overlapped most with tumor, then blood, naive CD4+ cells.

V was clipped by 1 base and J by 5 bases, with 8 bases between them. The CDR3 loop spans 13 amino acids. Adaptor-ligated barcode primers were used to amplify TRBV12-4/TRBJ1-2 clonotypes. MiXCR was run by TCRdb on the multiplex PCR reads, yielding one entry per CDR3 protein. This table has about 950 distinct CDR3 sequences, 8.4% appearing once. The chain carries TRBV12-3 or TRBV12-4 and TRBJ1-2; D uncertain. The clonotype was recovered from a female donor with breast cancer. Input material: naive CD4+ T cells sorted from blood. Sample subset: naive CD4+ T cells, CD4+CD45RA+CD25-. CDR3: CASSLVQAYGYTF. The CDR3 DNA reads TGTGCCAGCAGTTTAGTCCAGGCGTATGGCTACACCTTC.